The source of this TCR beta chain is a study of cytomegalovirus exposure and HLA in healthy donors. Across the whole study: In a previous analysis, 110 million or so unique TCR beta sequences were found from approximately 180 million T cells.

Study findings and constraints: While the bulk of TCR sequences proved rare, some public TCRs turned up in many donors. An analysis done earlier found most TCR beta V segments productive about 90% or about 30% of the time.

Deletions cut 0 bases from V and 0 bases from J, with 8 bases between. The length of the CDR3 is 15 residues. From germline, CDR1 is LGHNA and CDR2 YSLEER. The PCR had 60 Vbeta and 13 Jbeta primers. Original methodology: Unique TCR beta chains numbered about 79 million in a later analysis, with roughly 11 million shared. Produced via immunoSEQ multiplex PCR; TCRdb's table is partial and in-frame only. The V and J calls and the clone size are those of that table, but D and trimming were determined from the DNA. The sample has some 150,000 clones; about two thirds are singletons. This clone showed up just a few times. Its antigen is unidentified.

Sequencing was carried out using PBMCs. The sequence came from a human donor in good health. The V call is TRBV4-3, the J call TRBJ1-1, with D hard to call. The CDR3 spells CASSQDGGMNTEAFF. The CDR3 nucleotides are TGCGCCAGCAGCCAAGATGGCGGTATGAACACTGAAGCTTTCTTT.